These 9 T cell receptor beta chains share one sample of origin, sequenced in a study of OX40 agonist ivuxolimab in advanced cancers. Measured with immunoSEQ multiplex PCR; TCRdb has only the in-frame clones, and not every one. The sample consists of tens of thousands of clones, 88% of them appearing once. The sequences come from CD4+ or CD8+ T cells sorted from blood, collected in a trial of the OX40 agonist ivuxolimab. The receptors derive from an adult with an advanced solid tumor such as melanoma, head and neck, liver or kidney cancer.

The table lists this clone with a few counts. V and J are TRBV10-3 and TRBJ1-6; 8 nucleotides match TRBD1. The germline gives CDR1 ENHRY, CDR2 SYGVKD. The CDR3 extends over 14 amino acids. V shed 2 bases and J 7 bases; nucleotides not matched to a gene: 1. The CDR3 protein is CAISENRGNSPLHF. In DNA, the CDR3 is TGTGCCATCAGTGAGAACAGGGGGAATTCACCCCTCCACTTT.

This chain joins TRBV5-4 and TRBJ2-5; no definite D call. Per the germline V gene, CDR1 is SGHNT and CDR2 is YYREEE (reference sequence). The CDR3 length is 12 residues. V was clipped by 7 bases and J by 5 bases, with 12 bases between them. In nucleotides, the CDR3 is TGTGCCAGCTCCCTTCCCGGGGAGACCCAGTACTTC. It is translated as CASSLPGETQYF.

The chain has TRBV5-1 and TRBJ2-2, with 14 bases identical to TRBD2. The CDR3 consists of 16 residues. The junction had 1 base not matched to a gene; V was cut back by 4 bases and J by 2 bases. Per the germline V gene, CDR1 is SGHRS and CDR2 is YFSETQ. This chain's CDR3 is CASSGTSGGNTGELFF. The CDR3 region has the DNA TGCGCCAGCAGCGGGACTAGCGGGGGAAACACCGGGGAGCTGTTTTTT.

The J gene is TRBJ2-1, the V gene TRBV28, with a weak D call TRBD2 (6 bases). The CDR3 runs 15 residues. Germline CDR1 reads MDHEN; CDR2 reads SYDVKM. Trimming stripped 5 bases from V and 4 bases from J, with 15 bases between. The CDR3 DNA follows: TGTGCCAGCAGTGGAGGGAGCCCCCCTTACAATGAGCAGTTCTTC. Protein product: CASSGGSPPYNEQFF.

The V call is TRBV2, the J call TRBJ2-1, with TRBD1 as a possible D gene (6 bases). V lost 7 bases and J 3 bases, leaving 10 bases between the germline ends. Germline CDR1 SNHLY, CDR2 FYNNEI. CDR3 size: 13 residues. The CDR3 DNA reads TGTGCCAGCAATCAGGACAGCTACAATGAGCAGTTCTTC. The encoded protein is CASNQDSYNEQFF.

The gene calls are TRBV10-2 and TRBJ2-1; 10 positions agree with TRBD2. J lost 3 bases, V lost 2 bases, and 7 bases had no gene match. The CDR3 has 17 amino acids. CDR1 is WSHSY and CDR2 is SAAADI in the germline V gene. CDR3 loop: CASSEDLLAGVYNEQFF. CDR3 bases: TGCGCCAGCAGTGAGGACCTCCTAGCGGGAGTCTACAATGAGCAGTTCTTC.

The chain is built from TRBV5-4 and TRBJ2-7; TRBD2 matches 7 bases. Trimming cost V 5 bases and J 0 bases; bases outside gene matches: 5. Germline values: CDR1 SGHNT, CDR2 YYREEE (reference sequence). The CDR3 spans 14 residues. The CDR3 sequence: CASSRVAGSYEQYF. CDR3 nucleotide sequence: TGTGCCAGCAGTCGCGTAGCGGGCTCCTACGAGCAGTACTTC.

In nucleotides, the CDR3 is TGTGCCAGCAGTGGCCTCCAAGAGACCCAGTACTTC. It specifies CASSGLQETQYF. V usage is TRBV2 and J usage is TRBJ2-5; D is uncertain. This CDR3 is built from 12 residues. The germline CDR1 and CDR2 sequences are SNHLY and FYNNEI. V was trimmed by 4 bases and J by 1 base, leaving 4 bases between them. The full variable domain, completed using reference TRBV2 and TRBJ2-5, is EPEVTQTPSHQVTQMGQEVILRCVPISNHLYFYWYRQILGQKVEFLVSFYNNEISEKSEIFDDQFSVERPDGSNFTLKIRSTKLEDSAMYFCASSGLQETQYFGPGTRLLVL.

The J gene is TRBJ2-5, the V gene TRBV7-8, with D perhaps TRBD1 (7 bases). Gene TRBJ2-7 matches the end of the DNA better, so the J call may be wrong. The length of the CDR3 is 16 residues. Germline V gives CDR1 SGHVS, CDR2 FQNEAQ. The CDR3 reads CASSLEVAAGTDEQYF. The CDR3 DNA reads as TGTGCCAGCAGCTTAGAGGTGGCGGCGGGGACAGACGAGCAGTACTTC.